This record covers a single T cell receptor (beta chain). Under the authors' procedure: Amplification of reference gene primers was used by the study to estimate nucleated cell counts. Here immunoSEQ multiplex PCR was the method, and the copy in TCRdb shows in-frame clones only, minus some. The V and J calls and clone size were taken over from that table, and D and trimming were inferred from the DNA. The data contain hundreds of thousands of clones, approximately 83% of them singletons. V lost 5 bases, J lost 4 bases, and 15 bases lay in between. The CDR3 contains 14 residues. Looked up from germline, CDR1 is SGHDT and CDR2 is YYEEEE. This entry is derived from a study of blood T cell repertoires in COVID-19.

Sequenced: peripheral blood. This TCR was recovered from a woman in her 30s who had recovered from COVID-19. This rearrangement joins TRBV5-6 to TRBJ1-1, with D uncertain. In DNA, the CDR3 is TGTGCCAGCAGTCCCGTTACGCGGTCCACTGAAGCTTTCTTT. Encoded protein: CASSPVTRSTEAFF.